This entry describes one T cell receptor beta chain. Its antigen is unidentified. This record belongs to a study of T-cell memory formation after mild COVID-19. Notes on the study in general: For contracting clones, CD4+ ones sat mainly in CM and EM, CD8+ in EMRA.

Using its own MiXCR run on the 5' RACE reads, TCRdb lists one record per CDR3 protein. The sample yields around 500,000 distinct CDR3 sequences, roughly 18% seen once. CDR1 is SEHNR and CDR2 is FQNEAQ in the germline V gene (reference sequence). The junction had 5 bases not matched to a gene; V was cut back by 2 bases and J by 7 bases. The CDR3 extends over 14 amino acids. Sequencing was carried out using PBMCs or a T cell subset sorted from them (not recorded which). This clonotype originated in an adult woman who had mild COVID-19 (a few samples of this study predate the infection). Cell type and time point are not known. The chain carries TRBV7-9 and TRBJ1-1, with 9 positions matching TRBD1. The CDR3 coding sequence is TGTGCCAGCAGCTTAACCTGGGACAGGGATGAAGCTTTCTTT. It specifies CASSLTWDRDEAFF.